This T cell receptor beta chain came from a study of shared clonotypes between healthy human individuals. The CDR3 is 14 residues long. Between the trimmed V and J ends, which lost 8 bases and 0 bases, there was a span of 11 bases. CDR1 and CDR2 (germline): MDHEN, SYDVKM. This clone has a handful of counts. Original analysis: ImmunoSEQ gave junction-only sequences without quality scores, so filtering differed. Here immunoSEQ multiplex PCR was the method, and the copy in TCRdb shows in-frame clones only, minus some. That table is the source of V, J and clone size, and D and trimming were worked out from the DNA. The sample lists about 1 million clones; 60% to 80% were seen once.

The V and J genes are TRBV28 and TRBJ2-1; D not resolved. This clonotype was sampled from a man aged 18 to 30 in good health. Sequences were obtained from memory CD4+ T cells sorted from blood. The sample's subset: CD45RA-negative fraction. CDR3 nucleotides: TGTGCCAGCGGAAGGTTGACCTCCTACAATGAGCAGTTCTTC. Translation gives CASGRLTSYNEQFF.